This T cell receptor beta chain was sequenced during a study of T cell responses to AZD1222 COVID-19 vaccine. General study results and limits: Donor demographics were predominantly white British with a female majority; clonal diversity may be underestimated. In all cases, repertoires were sampled only after the peak T cell response.

Produced via immunoSEQ multiplex PCR; TCRdb's table is partial and in-frame only. The table lists roughly 50,000 clones, more than 70% of them singletons. Pooling of second doses given at about 4 or about 12 weeks was done. V was clipped by 3 bases and J by 8 bases; unmatched bases: 10. Germline assignment: CDR1 KGHSH and CDR2 LQKENI. This CDR3 contains 16 residues. This clone was counted once. Its antigen is as yet unknown. Source: peripheral blood, taken 28 days after the second AZD1222 dose. This TCR came from an adult who received the AZD1222 COVID-19 vaccine. This chain connects TRBV18 to TRBJ1-4; 9 bases map to TRBD1. CDR3: CASSPQSGTGNEKLFF. Written as DNA, the CDR3 is TGTGCCAGCTCACCCCAATCCGGGACAGGGAACGAAAAACTGTTTTTT.